These T cell receptor beta chains were read from a single sample in a study of blood T cell repertoires in COVID-19. Method: immunoSEQ multiplex PCR; TCRdb's copy keeps in-frame clones and lacks some. The data hold approximately 440,000 clones, with 88% observed a single time. The material sequenced was peripheral blood. These receptors came from a woman aged 50 to 60 with COVID-19, enrolled during active disease. Each CDR3 is given with its conserved first and last residue.

>TRBJ1-1|TRBV7-9
CAAYRGRLNTEAFF
>TRBJ1-5|TRBV2
CASSWTEGNQPQHF
>TRBJ1-1|TRBV6-5
CASTLQGVVKTFF
>TRBJ2-1|TRBV7-2
CASSLVRGGYNEQFF
>TRBJ1-1|TRBV29-1
CSVDEDTSSEAFF
>TRBJ1-1|TRBV27
CASSSLGTGRDTEAFF
>TRBJ2-7|TRBV19
CASSTPSGPRSYEQYF
>TRBJ1-1|TRBV5-6
CASSFGTANLNTEAFF
>TRBJ2-2|TRBV5-1
CASSGTRDRGQSGELFF
>TRBJ2-7|TRBV5-1
CASSLGGADFSYEQYF
>TRBJ1-3|TRBV2
CASRSREDTIYF
>TRBJ2-1|TRBV4-1
CASSPHTRGSDEQFF
>TRBJ2-2|TRBV2
CASSEAQTGGHTGELFF
>TRBJ1-1|TRBV2
CASSEAEEAKAFF
>TRBJ2-1|TRBV10-1
CASSETGVGGEQFF
>TRBJ1-6|TRBV30
CAWSVQVDYVSPLHF
>TRBJ1-2|TRBV28
CASSLEIGGYTF
>TRBJ1-1|TRBV12-3/TRBV12-4
CASSSTANTEAFF
>TRBJ2-1|TRBV29-1
CSLRTALYNEQFF
>TRBJ2-2|TRBV10-3
CAIHSGGATGELFF
>TRBJ2-1|TRBV7-2
CASSLVAGVRDEQFF
>TRBJ2-3|TRBV9
CASSGEATDTQYF
>TRBJ2-1|TRBV11-2
CASSPSYYEQFF
>TRBJ1-3|TRBV12-3/TRBV12-4
CASLAGVAIYF
>TRBJ1-1|TRBV7-7
CASSSPRSMNTEAFF
>TRBJ1-1|TRBV4-2
CASSQMRNTEAFF
>TRBJ1-2|TRBV5-5
CASTLLQGQGYTF
>TRBJ1-2|TRBV12-3/TRBV12-4
CASSFQGSHGYTF
>TRBJ2-1|TRBV2
CASSLRLADHNEQFF
>TRBJ1-2|TRBV9
CASSEHSGGIRYGYTF
>TRBJ2-6|TRBV7-9
CASSFGSRANVLTF
>TRBJ2-1|TRBV6-5
CASSYRTGGRNEQFF
>TRBJ1-1|TRBV5-4
CASSLGLFGGDTEAFF
>TRBJ2-7|TRBV14
CASSRGLFIYEQYF
>TRBJ2-1|TRBV5-1
CASSLAQNYNEQFF
>TRBJ1-1|TRBV4-1
CASTLAAGADTEAFF
>TRBJ2-1|TRBV12-3/TRBV12-4
CASRTGSYNEQFF
>TRBJ1-5|TRBV19
CASSIEGVRDQPQHF
>TRBJ2-3|TRBV19
CASNFGGETDTQYF
>TRBJ1-4|TRBV2
CASRQGPSNEKLFF
>TRBJ2-3|TRBV29-1
CSVERRGASTDTQYF
>TRBJ2-3|TRBV3-1/TRBV3-2
CASSQEVAVDTQYF
>TRBJ1-2|TRBV29-1
CSVEGTLRGGYTF
>TRBJ1-2|TRBV7-9
CAEYSGGRHYGYTF
>TRBJ2-7|TRBV11-1
CASSLGQVYEQYF
>TRBJ2-7|TRBV9
CASSVGDRNYEQYF
>TRBJ1-1|TRBV12-5
CASGLPQSASEGTEAFF
>TRBJ2-2|TRBV10-3
CAIRGEVTGELFF
>TRBJ1-3|TRBV28
CASSFLVGGSGNTIYF
>TRBJ1-2|TRBV19
CAIDRGDGYTF